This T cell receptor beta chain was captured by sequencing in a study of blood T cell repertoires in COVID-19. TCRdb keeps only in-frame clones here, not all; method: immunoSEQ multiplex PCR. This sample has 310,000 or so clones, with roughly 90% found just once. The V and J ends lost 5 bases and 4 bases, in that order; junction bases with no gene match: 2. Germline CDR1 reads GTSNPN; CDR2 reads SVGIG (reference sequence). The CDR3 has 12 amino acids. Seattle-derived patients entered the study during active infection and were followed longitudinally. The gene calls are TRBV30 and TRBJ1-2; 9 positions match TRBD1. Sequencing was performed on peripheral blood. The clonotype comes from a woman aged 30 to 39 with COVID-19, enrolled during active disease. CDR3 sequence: CAWGTGTYGYTF. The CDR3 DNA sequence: TGTGCCTGGGGGACAGGGACCTATGGCTACACCTTC.